The present T cell receptor beta chain was sequenced within a study of blood T cell repertoires in COVID-19. Study background: The United States, Italy and Spain were the sources of the acute and convalescent COVID-19 samples. PBMCs, B-cell-depleted T cells, or T cells provided the cDNA or gDNA that made up the material.

CDR3 length: 18 amino acids. Trimming removed 2 bases from V and 1 base from J; junction bases left unmatched: 7. Original handling: Reference gene primer amplification in the assay estimated nucleated cell counts. TCRdb's copy holds only in-frame clones and misses some; the assay was immunoSEQ multiplex PCR. Clone size and V and J calls were adopted from that table, with D and trimming inferred from the DNA. The sample consists of 200,000 to 250,000 clones, about nine tenths of them appearing once. The TCR originated in a woman aged 60-75 years who had recovered from COVID-19. Sequencing used peripheral blood. The rearrangement uses TRBV23-1 and TRBJ2-2; 10 bases are shared with TRBD1. TRBV23-1 is treated as an ORF (open reading frame) with a function not yet certain. The CDR3 reads CASSQAKDRGENTGELFF. Here the CDR3 DNA reads TGCGCCAGCAGTCAAGCCAAGGACAGGGGGGAGAACACCGGGGAGCTGTTTTTT.